This is a list of T cell receptor beta chains from one sample in a study of blood T cell repertoires in COVID-19. Using immunoSEQ multiplex PCR, the repertoire was profiled, and TCRdb retains in-frame clones only, with some absent. The table includes roughly 110,000 clones, approximately 84% detected once. The sample consisted of peripheral blood. All receptors derive from a man aged 50 to 60 with acute or convalescent COVID-19. The CDR3 runs from the conserved cysteine through the conserved F or W. A D gene is named only where the DNA matches it firmly. Expanded clones get a size class; other rows say once, few or many, or leave the size out.

j_call clone_size d_call v_call cdr3_aa cdr3_nt
TRBJ1-2 NA NA TRBV9 CASSVSPSGGYTF TGTGCCAGCAGCGTCTCCCCCAGCGGTGGCTACACCTTC
TRBJ2-3 NA TRBD1 TRBV7-2 CASSPRTGTDTQYF TGTGCCAGCAGCCCCCGGACAGGGACAGATACGCAGTATTTT
TRBJ1-1 once TRBD1 TRBV11-2 CASSPTGSEAFF TGTGCCAGCAGCCCGACAGGGTCTGAAGCTTTCTTT
TRBJ1-6 few TRBD1 TRBV6-5 CASSYADRVSTSPLHF TGTGCCAGCAGTTACGCTGACAGGGTTTCGACTTCACCCCTCCACTTT
TRBJ2-3 NA TRBD2 TRBV9 CASSVSGGTDTQYF TGTGCCAGCAGCGTCAGCGGGGGGACAGATACGCAGTATTTT
TRBJ2-4 NA NA TRBV15 CATSRDRGKNIQYF TGTGCCACCAGCAGAGATAGGGGAAAAAACATTCAGTACTTC
TRBJ2-1 NA TRBD2 TRBV14 CASSRTSGGAINEQFF TGTGCCAGCAGTCGGACTAGCGGGGGGGCCATCAATGAGCAGTTCTTC
TRBJ1-5 NA NA TRBV28 CASSPPGGNQPQHF TGTGCCAGCAGTCCCCCAGGGGGCAATCAGCCCCAGCATTTT
TRBJ1-1 few NA TRBV7-2 CASSVEVTTEAFF TGTGCCAGCAGCGTCGAGGTCACCACTGAAGCTTTCTTT
TRBJ1-6 NA NA TRBV11-3 CASSLDIRGGERHYNSPLHF TGTGCCAGCAGCTTAGATATCCGGGGGGGGGAACGCCATTATAATTCACCCCTCCACTTT
TRBJ1-6 few NA TRBV3-1/TRBV3-2 CASSQSGNNSPLHF TGTGCCAGCAGCCAATCGGGGAATAATTCACCCCTCCACTTT
TRBJ2-6 NA NA TRBV29-1 CSVVLQTAGANVLTF TGCAGCGTTGTTCTCCAAACAGCTGGGGCCAACGTCCTGACTTTC
TRBJ2-3 NA NA TRBV6-5 CASSPPADTQYF TGTGCCAGCTCCCCTCCCGCAGATACGCAGTATTTT
TRBJ2-2 NA TRBD1 TRBV27 CASSLYRGRFDTGELFF TGTGCCAGCAGTTTATATAGGGGGCGGTTTGACACCGGGGAGCTGTTTTTT
TRBJ2-7 NA TRBD2 TRBV3-1/TRBV3-2 CASSTQRGFQYF TGTGCCAGCAGCACCCAGCGGGGGTTTCAGTACTTC
TRBJ1-5 NA NA TRBV9 CASSLGEGSNQPQHF TGTGCCAGCAGCCTGGGTGAGGGTAGCAATCAGCCCCAGCATTTT
TRBJ2-2 once TRBD1 TRBV28 CATRPGTGNTGELFF TGTGCCACCCGCCCTGGGACAGGGAACACCGGGGAGCTGTTTTTT
TRBJ1-1 NA NA TRBV9 CASSVDRLNTEAFF TGTGCCAGCAGCGTAGACAGACTGAACACTGAAGCTTTCTTT
TRBJ1-2 NA NA TRBV4-2 CASSLGGANYGYTF TGTGCCAGCAGCCTAGGGGGGGCTAACTATGGCTACACCTTC
TRBJ1-6 NA NA TRBV5-1 CASSLGTISPLHF TGCGCCAGCAGCTTGGGGACAATTTCACCCCTCCACTTT
TRBJ1-2 NA NA TRBV28 CASSRGTGYTF TGTGCCAGCAGTCGGGGGACGGGCTACACCTTC
TRBJ1-1 NA TRBD1 TRBV2 CASSERAFTGVGAEAFF TGTGCCAGCAGTGAGAGGGCTTTTACAGGGGTTGGAGCTGAAGCTTTCTTT
TRBJ1-1 NA NA TRBV9 CASSVDPYREGDTEAFF TGTGCCAGCAGCGTAGACCCTTACAGGGAAGGGGACACTGAAGCTTTCTTT
TRBJ2-1 NA TRBD2 TRBV3-1/TRBV3-2 CASSQAAGKQFF TGTGCCAGCAGCCAAGCAGCGGGGAAGCAGTTCTTC
TRBJ1-1 NA NA TRBV19 CASSIVRGWTEAFF TGTGCCAGTAGTATAGTCCGGGGTTGGACTGAAGCTTTCTTT
TRBJ1-2 NA NA TRBV5-1 CASSLAGGLGYTF TGCGCCAGCAGCTTGGCCGGGGGACTTGGCTACACCTTC
TRBJ2-3 once TRBD2 TRBV10-2 CASSDFGTSATDTQYF TGCGCCAGCAGTGACTTCGGGACTAGCGCCACAGATACGCAGTATTTT
TRBJ2-3 NA NA TRBV11-3 CASSTTLLGSETDTQYF TGTGCCAGCAGCACAACCTTGTTGGGTAGCGAGACAGATACGCAGTATTTT
TRBJ1-1 few NA TRBV5-1 CASSLVRLGTEAFF TGCGCCAGCAGCTTGGTGAGGTTGGGCACTGAAGCTTTCTTT
TRBJ1-1 NA NA TRBV27 CASSLMTDSYTEAFF TGTGCCAGCAGTTTAATGACAGATTCCTACACTGAAGCTTTCTTT
TRBJ1-6 NA NA TRBV28 CASSFSGPATNSPLHF TGTGCCAGCAGTTTTTCAGGGCCCGCGACAAATTCACCCCTCCACTTT
TRBJ1-2 NA TRBD1 TRBV5-8 CASSLVMGQTNYGYTF TGTGCCAGCAGCTTGGTAATGGGACAGACTAACTATGGCTACACCTTC
TRBJ2-7 once TRBD1 TRBV5-5 CASSLGQGAVQYF TGTGCCAGCAGCTTGGGACAGGGGGCCGTGCAGTACTTC
TRBJ1-6 NA TRBD1 TRBV2 CARKPTGGTSPLHF TGTGCCAGGAAACCTACAGGGGGAACTTCACCCCTCCACTTT
TRBJ2-3 NA TRBD2 TRBV5-1 CASSRGSGGNTDTQYF TGCGCCAGCAGCCGCGGTAGCGGGGGAAACACAGATACGCAGTATTTT
TRBJ1-1 NA NA TRBV6-6 CASSYQENTEAFF TGTGCCAGCAGTTACCAGGAGAACACTGAAGCTTTCTTT
TRBJ1-1 NA NA TRBV3-1/TRBV3-2 CASSQDLAGTEAFF TGTGCCAGCAGCCAAGATCTGGCAGGGACTGAAGCTTTCTTT
TRBJ2-4 NA TRBD1 TRBV2 CASSETSQDRGSKNIQYF TGTGCCAGCAGTGAGACGAGTCAGGACAGGGGATCCAAAAACATTCAGTACTTC
TRBJ1-2 NA TRBD1 TRBV10-3 CAISGTGDGYTF TGTGCCATCAGTGGGACAGGGGATGGCTACACCTTC
TRBJ2-7 NA TRBD1 TRBV10-3 CAISEEPRTGGIQYF TGTGCCATCAGTGAGGAGCCTAGGACAGGGGGTATCCAGTACTTC